This T cell receptor (beta chain) was sequenced in a study of prognosis after radiotherapy for stage I lung cancer. Whole-study results and caveats: Patients who had metastases reportedly showed TRBV and TRBJ gene usage that varied from that of patients who did not.

V lost 6 bases and J lost 3; bases outside the gene matches: 8. Germline CDR1 reads KGHSH; CDR2 reads LQKENI. The CDR3 runs to 14 residues. About this clonotype itself: Antigen unknown. A much larger clone sits a single nucleotide away, making a read error possible.

The genomic DNA TCR beta CDR3 region underwent two rounds of multiplex PCR. Primers targeting each individual TRBV and TRBJ gene were applied in first-round PCR. From the multiplex PCR reads, TCRdb called clonotypes with MiXCR, one entry per CDR3 protein. The profile shows 17,000 or so distinct CDR3 sequences, over 25% of them singletons. The chain employs TRBV18 and TRBJ2-7; 7 bases align to TRBD1. The input for sequencing was PBMCs, taken before or after stereotactic body radiation therapy (not recorded which). This TCR came from a donor aged 50 or older with non-small cell lung cancer. The DNA for the CDR3 is TGTGCCAGCTCGCAGGGACAGAGAGGCTACGAGCAGTACTTC. Protein: CASSQGQRGYEQYF.